A single sample is the source of the 20 T cell receptor beta chains below, sequenced in a study of early T cells in non-severe SARS-CoV-2 infection (dated by TCRdb to the early 2020s). The library was prepared using 5' RACE. The listed sequencing device is NextSeq 500. The raw public reads went through TCRdb reprocessing: fastp at Q25, MiXCR clone calling, in-frame beta chains kept. Entries that share a CDR3 protein sequence are merged under the most common genes and DNA. For this sample the table gives tens of thousands of distinct CDR3 sequences, of which around a tenth were detected only once. Together, the top ten hold approximately 4.9% of the sample. The material was whole blood, obtained at baseline. These receptors all come from an adult who was a healthcare worker with PCR-confirmed SARS-CoV-2 infection or an uninfected control (not recorded which).

V usage is TRBV7-3 and J usage is TRBJ2-3; 13 positions agree with TRBD2. The length of the CDR3 is 15 residues. Germline values: CDR1 SGHTA, CDR2 FQGTGA. V trimming: 5 bases; J trimming: 6 bases; junction bases outside the gene matches: 5. For the CDR3, the DNA is TGTGCCAGCAGCCTGGGACTAGCGGGATGGGATACGCAGTATTTT. Protein sequence: CASSLGLAGWDTQYF.

This clonotype was picked up a small number of times. The genes are TRBV28 and TRBJ1-1, with no clear D. Germline V CDR1 and CDR2: MDHEN, SYDVKM. The CDR3 spans 12 residues. The V gene lost 8 bases and the J gene lost 2 bases, with 9 bases spanning the gap. The CDR3 spells CASAVTNTEAFF. CDR3 DNA sequence: TGTGCCAGCGCCGTTACTAACACTGAAGCTTTCTTT.

This clonotype turned up a few times. The chain couples TRBV20-1 to TRBJ1-1; D perhaps matches TRBD1 (5 bases). The CDR3 has 13 amino acids. Trimming took off 5 bases at V and 4 bases at J, with 14 bases between the two ends. Germline CDR1 DFQATT, CDR2 SNEGSKA (reference sequence). The CDR3: CSAPGTSATEAFF. The CDR3, as DNA: TGCAGTGCTCCGGGGACTTCAGCCACTGAAGCTTTCTTT.

This clonotype was detected a few times. V usage is TRBV4-2 and J usage is TRBJ2-1; maybe TRBD1 (6 bases). The CDR3 covers 11 residues. The germline gives CDR1 LGHNA, CDR2 YNFKEQ. V was pared by 8 bases and J by 5 bases, with 7 bases between. The CDR3: CASGQNNEQFF. The CDR3 DNA is TGTGCCAGCGGACAGAACAATGAGCAGTTCTTC.

This clonotype was observed a handful of times. The chain recombines TRBV9 with TRBJ2-3, with 8 positions matching TRBD2. CDR1 is SGDLS and CDR2 is YYNGEE in the germline V gene. The V gene end was trimmed by 7 bases and the J gene end by 4 bases; junction bases not matched to a gene: 8. CDR3 length: 14 amino acids. The CDR3 is CASAVAGTADTQYF. Here the CDR3 DNA reads TGTGCCAGCGCAGTAGCGGGAACTGCAGATACGCAGTATTTT.

This clonotype was counted many times. The chain joins TRBV2 to TRBJ2-5; 8 bases map to TRBD1. There are 14 residues in the CDR3. The V gene's germline CDR1 is SNHLY and CDR2 FYNNEI. After removal of 9 bases from V and 7 bases from J, the junction contained 13 bases not matched to a gene. This CDR3 reads CARAKAGQGVTQYF. DNA for the CDR3: TGTGCCAGGGCGAAAGCAGGACAGGGCGTGACCCAGTACTTC. Full variable domain (remainder filled in from reference TRBV2 and TRBJ2-5): EPEVTQTPSHQVTQMGQEVILRCVPISNHLYFYWYRQILGQKVEFLVSFYNNEISEKSEIFDDQFSVERPDGSNFTLKIRSTKLEDSAMYFCARAKAGQGVTQYFGPGTRLLVL.

About this clonotype: The junction shows a germline mismatch at one end, possibly a read error. This chain connects TRBV28 to TRBJ2-1; D may be TRBD1 or TRBD2 (5 bases each). Germline values: CDR1 MDHEN, CDR2 SYDVKM. This CDR3 comprises 18 residues. The DNA for the CDR3 is TGTGTCAGCACCTATTTAGGGTCCGGGACGGATGACTACAATGAGCAGTTCTTC. Its protein product is CVSTYLGSGTDDYNEQFF.

The CDR3 protein is CASSVGVGSMNTEAFF. CDR3 sequence (DNA): TGTGCCAGCAGCGTAGGAGTCGGGAGCATGAACACTGAAGCTTTCTTT. The chain recombines TRBV9 with TRBJ1-1, with no clear D. The CDR3 is made up of 16 amino acids. Between the trimmed V and J ends, which lost 0 bases and 0 bases, there was a span of 12 bases. Germline V gives CDR1 SGDLS, CDR2 YYNGEE.

This clonotype was detected a few times. The V gene is TRBV28, the J gene TRBJ2-1; possibly TRBD1 or TRBD2 for D (6 bases each). Germline values: CDR1 MDHEN, CDR2 SYDVKM. V was trimmed by 5 bases and J by 4 bases, leaving 15 bases between them. The CDR3 has 15 amino acids. CDR3 in DNA: TGTGCCAGCAGTGCGGGACACCGAGGATACAATGAGCAGTTCTTC. Translation: CASSAGHRGYNEQFF.

Many counts were recorded for this clonotype. The rearrangement uses TRBV4-3 and TRBJ1-2; D unresolved. Germline V CDR1 and CDR2: LGHNA, YSLEER. The CDR3 runs to 15 residues. Trimming took 1 base from V and 2 from J, leaving 11 bases between them. The CDR3 DNA reads TGCGCCAGCAGCCAAGGAAAAGGGTTAAACTATGGCTACACCTTC. Its protein product is CASSQGKGLNYGYTF.

There are a few counts of this clonotype. The gene calls are TRBV7-2 and TRBJ1-3, with D perhaps matching TRBD1 (5 bases). The V and J ends lost 6 bases and 3 bases respectively, with 18 bases between them. The CDR3 extends over 16 amino acids. Per the germline V gene, CDR1 is SGHTA and CDR2 is FQGNSA. The chain's CDR3 is CASSTRPGSGGNTIYF. CDR3 DNA: TGTGCCAGCAGTACCCGCCCAGGGTCTGGTGGAAACACCATATATTTT.

This chain joins TRBV7-9 and TRBJ1-1; D perhaps matches TRBD1 (6 bases). Germline assignment: CDR1 SEHNR and CDR2 FQNEAQ (reference sequence). V was trimmed by 6 bases and J by 3 bases, leaving 14 bases between them. CDR3 length: 14 amino acids. This chain's CDR3 is CASRSGAGDTEAFF. The CDR3 bases are TGTGCCAGCAGGTCAGGGGCGGGGGACACTGAAGCTTTCTTT.

A few counts support this clonotype. V usage is TRBV29-1 and J usage is TRBJ2-3; 7 bases are a match to TRBD1. Per the germline V gene, CDR1 is SQVTM and CDR2 is ANQGSEA. The CDR3 consists of 16 residues. The junction had 13 bases not matched to a gene; V was cut back by 6 bases and J by 1 base. The CDR3 DNA is TGCAGCGTCGCCGGGACAGACAAAATCGGCACAGATACGCAGTATTTT. It specifies CSVAGTDKIGTDTQYF.

The V call is TRBV5-1, the J call TRBJ2-6; D remains ambiguous. Germline V gene sequence: CDR1 SGHRS, CDR2 YFSETQ. The V and J ends lost 4 bases and 1 base respectively, with 9 bases between them. CDR3 length: 15 amino acids. The CDR3: CASSPIGSGANVLTF. The DNA for the CDR3 is TGCGCCAGCAGCCCCATAGGTTCTGGGGCCAACGTCCTGACTTTC.

This clonotype was recorded many times. The rearrangement joins TRBV6-5 to TRBJ1-6; D is uncertain. This CDR3 spans 15 amino acids. Germline-derived CDR1 and CDR2 are MNHEY and SVGAGI. Trimming took off 0 bases at V and 9 bases at J, with 12 bases between the two ends. The CDR3 protein is CASSYSGSSISPLHF. CDR3 DNA sequence: TGTGCCAGCAGTTACTCGGGCAGTTCGATTTCACCCCTCCACTTT.

This clonotype has a count of ten or more. The chain couples TRBV5-1 to TRBJ2-7; possibly TRBD1 or TRBD2 for D (5 bases each). Trimming took off 7 bases at V and 0 bases at J, with 20 bases between the two ends. There are 16 residues in the CDR3. Germline V gives CDR1 SGHRS, CDR2 YFSETQ. The CDR3 region is CASSSTGTESSYEQYF. Written as DNA, the CDR3 is TGCGCCAGCTCCTCGACCGGGACCGAGAGCTCCTACGAGCAGTACTTC. Complete variable domain (other parts from reference TRBV5-1 and TRBJ2-7): KAGVTQTPRYLIKTRGQQVTLSCSPISGHRSVSWYQQTPGQGLQFLFEYFSETQRNKGNFPGRFSGRQFSNSRSEMNVSTLELGDSALYLCASSSTGTESSYEQYFGPGTRLTVT.

A few counts support this clonotype. V usage is TRBV7-2 and J usage is TRBJ1-1; D gene ambiguous. This CDR3 region has 13 residues. Between the trimmed V and J ends, which lost 7 bases and 1 base, there was a span of 10 bases. CDR1 SGHTA and CDR2 FQGNSA come from the germline V gene. The CDR3 sequence: CASTTRQNTEAFF. The CDR3 DNA reads TGTGCCAGCACCACGAGACAGAACACTGAAGCTTTCTTT. The full variable domain, its missing parts supplied by reference TRBV7-2 and TRBJ1-1, is GAGVSQSPSNKVTEKGKDVELRCDPISGHTALYWYRQSLGQGLEFLIYFQGNSAPDKSGLPSDRFSAERTGGSVSTLTIQRTQQEDSAVYLCASTTRQNTEAFFGQGTRLTVV.

The chain links TRBV7-6 to TRBJ2-1, with D uncertain. V was shortened by 1 base and J by 8 bases, with 12 bases between the two germline ends. From germline, CDR1 is SGHVS and CDR2 FNYEAQ. CDR3 length: 14 amino acids. The DNA of the CDR3 is TGTGCCAGCAGCTTAGAATTTAGTACGGATGAGCAGTTCTTC. Amino acid sequence: CASSLEFSTDEQFF.

The V and J genes are TRBV11-2 and TRBJ2-1, with TRBD2 matching over 8 bases. Per the germline V gene, CDR1 is SGHAT and CDR2 is FQNNGV. The CDR3 has 16 amino acids. With V trimmed by 1 base and J by 13 bases, 15 bases remained unmatched. CDR3 sequence reads: CASSLGEGQRLAHQFF. In DNA, the CDR3 is TGTGCCAGCAGCTTAGGCGAGGGTCAGCGACTAGCGCACCAGTTCTTC.

This chain uses TRBV5-1 with TRBJ2-7; 8 nucleotides line up with TRBD1. V lost 3 bases and J lost 0; bases outside the gene matches: 11. Per germline, CDR1 SGHRS and CDR2 YFSETQ. CDR3 length equals 17 residues. CDR3 in amino acids: CASSSAGTGDSSYEQYF. Here the CDR3 DNA reads TGCGCCAGCAGCTCCGCCGGGACAGGCGACAGCTCCTACGAGCAGTACTTC.